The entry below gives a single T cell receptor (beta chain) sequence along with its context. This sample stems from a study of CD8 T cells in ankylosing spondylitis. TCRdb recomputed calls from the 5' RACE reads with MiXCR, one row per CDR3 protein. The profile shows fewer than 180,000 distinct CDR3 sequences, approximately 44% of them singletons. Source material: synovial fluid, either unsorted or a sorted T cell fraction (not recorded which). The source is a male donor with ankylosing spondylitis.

The CDR3 DNA reads TGTGCCAGCAGTGAAACGGCAGGGTCGGGCGAAAAACTGTTTTTT. Protein product: CASSETAGSGEKLFF. J is TRBJ1-4 and V is TRBV6-1, with a tentative D call TRBD1 (5 bases). Trimming cost V 2 bases and J 8 bases, with 15 bases left between them. The CDR3 runs 15 residues. Germline V CDR1 and CDR2: MNHNS, SASEGT.